This paragraph reports one T cell receptor (beta chain). What it binds is not known. This specimen comes from a study of blood T cells in healthy people across ages. Overall study findings and caveats: More naive CD4+ cells and higher diversity were found in long-lived than in aged donors. Nothing was known about donor CMV status, and this possibly confounded expanded clonotype changes.

CDR1 is SGDLS and CDR2 is YYNGEE in the germline V gene. V lost 2 bases and J lost 6, with 14 bases in between. CDR3 size: 14 residues. Alongside a J-beta primer mix, a sample-barcoded 5' primer served in a second PCR lasting about 7 to 11 cycles. Every cDNA molecule carried a tag from a template-switch adaptor bearing 12 random nucleotides. TCRdb re-called the 5' RACE reads through MiXCR, storing one row per CDR3 protein. The sample shows more than 700,000 distinct CDR3 sequences, approximately 53% of them seen only once. Input material: blood. The gene calls are TRBV9 and TRBJ1-2; tentative D call: TRBD1 (6 bases). This clonotype was obtained from a man older than 75 in good health. In DNA, the CDR3 is TGTGCCAGCAGCGTTACGGGGGCGCCGGATGGCTACACCTTC. Encoded protein: CASSVTGAPDGYTF.